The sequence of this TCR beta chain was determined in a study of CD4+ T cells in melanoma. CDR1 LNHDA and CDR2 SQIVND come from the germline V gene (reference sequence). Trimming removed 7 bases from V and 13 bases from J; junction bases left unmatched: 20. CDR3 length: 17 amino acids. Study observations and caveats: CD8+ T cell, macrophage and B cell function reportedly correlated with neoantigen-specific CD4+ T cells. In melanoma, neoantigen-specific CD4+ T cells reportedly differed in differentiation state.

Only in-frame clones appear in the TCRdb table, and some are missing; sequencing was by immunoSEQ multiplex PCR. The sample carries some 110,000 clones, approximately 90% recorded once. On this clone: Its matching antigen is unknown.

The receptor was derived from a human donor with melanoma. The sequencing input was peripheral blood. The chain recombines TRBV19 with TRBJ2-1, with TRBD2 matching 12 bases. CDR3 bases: TGTGCCAGTACCTCACTTCCCGGGACTAGCGGGCGTGGACCCCAGTTCTTC. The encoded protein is CASTSLPGTSGRGPQFF.